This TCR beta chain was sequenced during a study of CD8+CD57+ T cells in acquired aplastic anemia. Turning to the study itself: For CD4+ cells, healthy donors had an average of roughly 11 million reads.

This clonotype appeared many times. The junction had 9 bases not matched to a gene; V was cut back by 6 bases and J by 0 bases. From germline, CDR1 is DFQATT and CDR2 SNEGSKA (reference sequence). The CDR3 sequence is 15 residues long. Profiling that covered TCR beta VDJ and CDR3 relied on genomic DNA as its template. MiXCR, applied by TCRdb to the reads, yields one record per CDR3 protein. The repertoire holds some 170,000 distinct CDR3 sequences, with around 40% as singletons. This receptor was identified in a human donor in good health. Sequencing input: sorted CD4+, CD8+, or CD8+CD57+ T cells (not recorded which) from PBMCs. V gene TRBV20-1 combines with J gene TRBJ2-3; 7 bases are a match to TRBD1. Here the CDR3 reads CSATTTGVSTDTQYF. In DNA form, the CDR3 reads TGCAGTGCCACTACCACAGGGGTTAGCACAGATACGCAGTATTTT.